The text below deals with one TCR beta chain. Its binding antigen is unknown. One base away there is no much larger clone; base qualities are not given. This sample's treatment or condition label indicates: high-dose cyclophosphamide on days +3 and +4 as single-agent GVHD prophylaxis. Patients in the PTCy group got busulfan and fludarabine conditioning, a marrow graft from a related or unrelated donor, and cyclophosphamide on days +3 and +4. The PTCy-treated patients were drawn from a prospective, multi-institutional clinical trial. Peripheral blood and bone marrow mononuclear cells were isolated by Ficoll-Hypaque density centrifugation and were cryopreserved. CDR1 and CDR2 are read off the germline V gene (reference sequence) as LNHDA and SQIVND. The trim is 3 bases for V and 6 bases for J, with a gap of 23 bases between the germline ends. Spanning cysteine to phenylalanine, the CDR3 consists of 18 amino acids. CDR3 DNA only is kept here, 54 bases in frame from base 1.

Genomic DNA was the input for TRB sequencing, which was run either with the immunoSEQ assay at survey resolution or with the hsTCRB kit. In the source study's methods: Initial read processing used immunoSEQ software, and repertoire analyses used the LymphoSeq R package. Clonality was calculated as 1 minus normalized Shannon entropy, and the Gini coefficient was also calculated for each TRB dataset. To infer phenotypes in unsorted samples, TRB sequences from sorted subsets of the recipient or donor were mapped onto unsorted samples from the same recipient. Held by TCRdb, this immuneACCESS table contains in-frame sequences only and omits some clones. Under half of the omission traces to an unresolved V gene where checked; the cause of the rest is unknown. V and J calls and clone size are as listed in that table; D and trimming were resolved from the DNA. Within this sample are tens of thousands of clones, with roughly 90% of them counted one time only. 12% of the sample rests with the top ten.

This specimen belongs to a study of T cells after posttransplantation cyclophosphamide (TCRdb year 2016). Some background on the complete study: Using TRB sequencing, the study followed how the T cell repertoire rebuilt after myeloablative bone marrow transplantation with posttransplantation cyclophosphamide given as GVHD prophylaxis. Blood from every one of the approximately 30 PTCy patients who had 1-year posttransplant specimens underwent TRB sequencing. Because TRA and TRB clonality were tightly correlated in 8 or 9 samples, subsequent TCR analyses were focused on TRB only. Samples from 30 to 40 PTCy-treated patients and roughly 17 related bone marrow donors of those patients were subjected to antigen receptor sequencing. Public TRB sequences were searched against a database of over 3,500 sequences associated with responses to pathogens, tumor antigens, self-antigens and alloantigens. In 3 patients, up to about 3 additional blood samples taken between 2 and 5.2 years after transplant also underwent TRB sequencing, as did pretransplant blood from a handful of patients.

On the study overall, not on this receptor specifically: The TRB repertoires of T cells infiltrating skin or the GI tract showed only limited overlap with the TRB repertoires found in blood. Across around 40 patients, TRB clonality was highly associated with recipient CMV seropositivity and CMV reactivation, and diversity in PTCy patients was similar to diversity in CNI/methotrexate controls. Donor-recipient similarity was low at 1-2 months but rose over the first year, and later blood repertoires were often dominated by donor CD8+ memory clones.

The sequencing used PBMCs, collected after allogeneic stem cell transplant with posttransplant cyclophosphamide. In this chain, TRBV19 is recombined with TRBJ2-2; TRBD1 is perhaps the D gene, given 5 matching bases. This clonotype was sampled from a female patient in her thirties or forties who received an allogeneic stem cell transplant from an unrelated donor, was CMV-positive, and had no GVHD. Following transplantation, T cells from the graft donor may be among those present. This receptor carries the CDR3 CASSMGVGAKTLAGELFF. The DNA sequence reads TGTGCCAGTAGTATGGGTGTAGGGGCCAAAACCCTCGCCGGGGAGCTGTTTTTT.